Below are 29 T cell receptor beta chains sequenced from a single sample in a study of T cells in Graves' hyperthyroidism and ophthalmopathy. Amplified TCR beta CDR3 regions came from RNA transcripts. First-round RT-PCR with HTBI primers amplified the TCR CDR3 region. Via MiXCR, TCRdb re-called the multiplex PCR reads, giving one row per CDR3 protein. Among about 160,000 distinct CDR3 sequences listed, about 9.4% were seen once. The sequenced sample was blood. These receptors all come from a woman between 18 and 30 years old with Graves' hyperthyroidism that later progressed to Graves' ophthalmopathy.

The rearrangement uses TRBV30 and TRBJ1-6, with D perhaps matching TRBD1 (6 bases). The length of the CDR3 is 13 residues. Per germline, CDR1 GTSNPN and CDR2 SVGIG (reference sequence). Trimming took off 5 bases at V and 8 bases at J, with 13 bases between the two ends. CDR3 amino acids: CAWAGGGYSPLHF. In DNA form, the CDR3 reads TGTGCCTGGGCTGGGGGCGGGTATTCACCCCTCCACTTT.

There are many counts of this clonotype. DNA of the CDR3: TGCAGTGCTAGACGGTCTCAAGGGGCCTTCGGTGGCAATCAGCCCCAGCATTTT. Its protein is CSARRSQGAFGGNQPQHF. The rearrangement joins TRBV20-1 to TRBJ1-5; weak D call: TRBD1 (5 bases). V was cut by 2 bases and J by 2 bases, with 22 bases left in between. CDR3 size: 18 residues. Germline CDR1 DFQATT, CDR2 SNEGSKA (reference sequence).

The rearrangement links TRBV5-5 to TRBJ2-1; no firm D call. The V and J ends lost 4 bases and 9 bases respectively, with 14 bases between them. The CDR3 extends over 13 amino acids. In germline, CDR1 is SGHKS, CDR2 YYEKEE (reference sequence). The CDR3 region is CASSTTSEAEQFF. DNA of the CDR3: TGTGCCAGCAGCACGACTTCCGAGGCTGAGCAGTTCTTC.

The sample holds a few counts of this clonotype. The chain employs TRBV10-3 and TRBJ2-6; 9 positions match TRBD1. The CDR3 is 16 amino acids. V shed 5 bases and J 5 bases; nucleotides not matched to a gene: 7. The V gene's germline CDR1 is ENHRY and CDR2 SYGVKD. CDR3 DNA sequence: TGTGCCATCAGTCCCGGGACAGGGACCAGGGCCAACGTCCTGACTTTC. It yields the protein CAISPGTGTRANVLTF.

This clonotype was seen a few times. The chain combines TRBV19 with TRBJ2-3; 7 bases agree with TRBD1. J was trimmed by 4 bases and V by 4 bases; bases with no gene match: 5. Germline V lookup: CDR1 LNHDA, CDR2 SQIVND (reference sequence). CDR3 length equals 14 residues. The DNA for the CDR3 is TGTGCCAGTAGTACGACAGGGAGCGCAGATACGCAGTATTTT. This gives the protein CASSTTGSADTQYF. Full variable domain (outside the CDR3, taken from reference TRBV19 and TRBJ2-3): DGGITQSPKYLFRKEGQNVTLSCEQNLNHDAMYWYRQDPGQGLRLIYYSQIVNDFQKGDIAEGYSVSREKKESFPLTVTSAQKNPTAFYLCASSTTGSADTQYFGPGTRLTVL.

This clonotype was seen repeatedly, ten times or more. V usage is TRBV2 and J usage is TRBJ2-2; D is undetermined. The germline CDR1 and CDR2 sequences are SNHLY and FYNNEI. The CDR3 has 14 amino acids. Deletions cut 5 bases from V and 8 bases from J, with 15 bases between. This CDR3 is CASSQRAGPGELFF. The CDR3, as DNA: TGTGCCAGCAGTCAACGGGCAGGCCCAGGGGAGCTGTTTTTT.

This clonotype appeared many times. V is TRBV7-3 and J is TRBJ2-2; TRBD1 matches 7 bases. V dropped 6 bases and J dropped 5; count of bases not matched to a gene: 6. This CDR3 has 14 amino acids. The germline V gene encodes CDR1 SGHTA and CDR2 FQGTGA. As DNA, the CDR3 is TGTGCCAGCAGGAGACAGGGTGGGACCGGGGAGCTGTTTTTT. It encodes CASRRQGGTGELFF.

This clonotype was counted ten times or more. The chain recombines TRBV20-1 with TRBJ2-1, with TRBD2 matching over 10 bases. V was clipped by 0 bases and J by 6 bases; unmatched bases: 8. The CDR3 runs to 16 residues. Germline CDR1 is DFQATT and CDR2 is SNEGSKA (reference sequence). The CDR3 protein is CSARDLSSGRGNEQFF. CDR3 nucleotides: TGCAGTGCTAGAGATCTGTCTAGCGGGAGAGGCAATGAGCAGTTCTTC.

This clonotype has more than one count but fewer than ten. The chain links TRBV9 to TRBJ2-5; 10 nucleotides line up with TRBD1. Germline lookup yields CDR1 SGDLS and CDR2 YYNGEE. The V and J ends lost 3 bases and 3 bases, in that order; junction bases with no gene match: 5. The CDR3 has 15 residues. The CDR3 is CASSGTGTGEETQYF. CDR3 bases: TGTGCCAGCAGCGGAACAGGGACAGGGGAAGAGACCCAGTACTTC.

This clonotype was seen repeatedly, ten times or more. The genes are TRBV7-6 and TRBJ2-1, with TRBD2 matching over 7 bases. Germline V gene data show CDR1 as SGHVS and CDR2 as FNYEAQ. The CDR3 spans 15 residues. Trimming removed 1 base from V and 5 bases from J; junction bases left unmatched: 5. CDR3 nucleotides: TGTGCCAGCAGCTTAGGGGGAGGGAAGAACAATGAGCAGTTCTTC. As protein: CASSLGGGKNNEQFF.

This clonotype occurred many times. The chain combines TRBV7-3 with TRBJ2-5, with 8 bases that match TRBD1. This CDR3 has 12 amino acids. The trim removed 8 bases at V and 4 bases at J, leaving 3 bases unmatched. Per the germline V gene, CDR1 is SGHTA and CDR2 is FQGTGA. Here the CDR3 reads CASGQGGETQYF. CDR3 nucleotides: TGTGCCAGCGGACAGGGAGGAGAGACCCAGTACTTC.

In this sample, this clonotype turned up many times. The chain carries TRBV24-1 and TRBJ2-7, with 10 bases aligning to TRBD1. CDR3 length: 18 amino acids. With 3 bases clipped from V and 0 bases from J, the junction kept 10 bases outside the gene matches. Germline values: CDR1 KGHDR, CDR2 SFDVKD. CDR3 in amino acids: CATSDRPGQGKSSYEQYF. Here the CDR3 DNA reads TGTGCCACCAGTGATCGACCGGGACAGGGGAAGAGCTCCTACGAGCAGTACTTC.

This clonotype was observed many times. The V call is TRBV6-1, the J call TRBJ1-1; D might be TRBD1 (6 bases). Trimming removed 4 bases from V and 11 bases from J, with 17 bases in between. The CDR3 is made up of 13 amino acids. Germline CDR1 is MNHNS and CDR2 is SASEGT. The CDR3 loop is CASSGLRGEGAFF. The CDR3 region has the DNA TGTGCCAGCAGTGGCCTCAGGGGCGAGGGGGCTTTCTTT.

Only a few counts were recorded for this clonotype. The CDR3 is CASSTLGGQETQYF. The DNA for the CDR3 is TGTGCCAGCAGCACACTAGGGGGGCAAGAGACCCAGTACTTC. The chain recombines TRBV3-1 with TRBJ2-5; perhaps D is TRBD1 or TRBD2 (6 bases each). With 5 bases removed from V and 2 bases from J, the gap between germline ends came to 12 bases. The CDR3 sequence is 14 residues long. The germline CDR1 and CDR2 sequences are LGHDT and YNNKEL (reference sequence).

This clonotype was recorded at least ten times. The gene calls are TRBV20-1 and TRBJ2-5; D is ambiguous. Trimming stripped 3 bases from V and 5 bases from J, with 16 bases between. Germline CDR1 and CDR2: DFQATT and SNEGSKA (reference sequence). The CDR3 runs to 14 residues. The CDR3 DNA reads as TGCAGTGCTAGGTCGTGGGATAGCCGTGAGACCCAGTACTTC. The encoded protein is CSARSWDSRETQYF.

This clonotype has a count of ten or more. The rearrangement links TRBV4-1 to TRBJ1-5; D possibly corresponds to TRBD1 (6 bases). In germline, CDR1 is MGHRA, CDR2 YSYEKL. CDR3 size: 13 residues. CDR3 sequence (DNA): TGCGCTGTGGGTCCGGGGGGGCATCAGCCCCAGCATTTT. This codes for CAVGPGGHQPQHF.

With respect to this clonotype: A much bigger clone sits one base away, suggesting this may be a read error. The chain carries TRBV6-1 and TRBJ2-1; the D is unclear. The CDR3 consists of 17 residues. Germline V gene data show CDR1 as MNHNS and CDR2 as SASEGT. The CDR3 here is CGSSVNALTSNVDEQFF. In DNA form, the CDR3 reads TGTGGCAGCAGTGTCAACGCTCTCACTTCAAACGTCGATGAGCAGTTCTTC.

This clonotype was seen more than once but under ten times. The chain couples TRBV5-6 to TRBJ1-2; D is ambiguous. Per germline, CDR1 SGHDT and CDR2 YYEEEE. V was cut by 3 bases and J by 0 bases, with 9 bases left in between. The CDR3 loop spans 14 amino acids. The CDR3 region is CASSSLKTNYGYTF. CDR3 nucleotides: TGTGCCAGCAGCTCCCTCAAAACTAACTATGGCTACACCTTC.

This clonotype was recorded many times. The rearrangement links TRBV5-5 to TRBJ1-5, with D hard to call. The CDR3 consists of 17 residues. Trimming removed 0 bases at V and 4 bases at J, with 17 bases between. Germline loops: CDR1 SGHKS, CDR2 YYEKEE (reference sequence). CDR3: CASSLGKAEPLNQPQHF. The CDR3 region has the DNA TGTGCCAGCAGCTTGGGTAAGGCCGAGCCGCTTAATCAGCCCCAGCATTTT.

This clonotype was picked up many times. The genes are TRBV29-1 and TRBJ1-2, with 12 bases fitting TRBD1. The CDR3 sequence is 14 residues long. The V gene's germline CDR1 is SQVTM and CDR2 ANQGSEA. With V trimmed by 5 bases and J by 2 bases, 3 bases remained unmatched. CDR3: CSVWDRGRNYGYTF. The CDR3 DNA reads as TGCAGCGTTTGGGACAGGGGGCGAAACTATGGCTACACCTTC.

This clonotype came up many times. This sequence joins TRBV30 and TRBJ2-1; no definite D call. This CDR3 has 11 amino acids. Germline V gives CDR1 GTSNPN, CDR2 SVGIG (reference sequence). V was trimmed by 0 bases and J by 7 bases, leaving 4 bases between them. For the CDR3, the DNA is TGTGCCTGGAGTGTACGAAATGAGCAGTTCTTC. It specifies CAWSVRNEQFF.

The sample holds many counts of this clonotype. V and J are TRBV3-1 and TRBJ1-1; 7 nucleotides align to TRBD1. CDR3 length equals 14 residues. The V gene's germline CDR1 is LGHDT and CDR2 YNNKEL (reference sequence). V gave up 1 base and J gave up 11 bases; unmatched junction bases: 10. This CDR3 is CASSQVRSGTAAFF. As DNA, the CDR3 is TGTGCCAGCAGCCAAGTTCGGAGCGGGACAGCGGCTTTCTTT.

This clonotype was counted ten times or more. This chain uses TRBV19 with TRBJ2-2, with TRBD1 identical over 10 bases. CDR3 length equals 20 residues. V trimming: 0 bases; J trimming: 6 bases; junction bases outside the gene matches: 16. Per the germline V gene, CDR1 is LNHDA and CDR2 is SQIVND (reference sequence). The CDR3 sequence is CASSIETGTGVLYYSGELFF. The CDR3 DNA is TGTGCCAGTAGTATAGAAACCGGGACAGGGGTATTGTATTACTCCGGGGAGCTGTTTTTT.

This clonotype was seen ten or more times. The chain employs TRBV11-2 and TRBJ2-7; TRBD1 is a possible D gene (5 bases). Germline V gives CDR1 SGHAT, CDR2 FQNNGV. CDR3 length: 14 residues. Trimming took 0 bases from V and 2 from J, leaving 8 bases between them. CDR3 coding DNA: TGTGCCAGCAGCTTAGATCCAGGGCCCTACGAGCAGTACTTC. It is translated as CASSLDPGPYEQYF.

This clonotype was counted a few times. The chain couples TRBV6-1 to TRBJ2-5; D remains unclear. The germline V gene has CDR1 MNHNS and CDR2 SASEGT. The V end lost 7 bases, the J end lost 4 bases, and 10 bases lay between the germline ends. CDR3 length equals 12 residues. The DNA of the CDR3 is TGTGCCAGCACTCCCACGAGAGAGACCCAGTACTTC. Its translation is CASTPTRETQYF.

In this sample, this clonotype turned up a few times. The chain recombines TRBV10-3 with TRBJ2-7, with D possibly being TRBD2 (5 bases). Germline V gene sequence: CDR1 ENHRY, CDR2 SYGVKD. Trimming took off 8 bases at V and 3 bases at J, with 20 bases between the two ends. The CDR3 spans 15 residues. The DNA for the CDR3 is TGTGCCATCGGACCTTCCGGGATTCTGGACTACGAGCAGTACTTC. It yields the protein CAIGPSGILDYEQYF.

This clonotype was detected many times. The chain employs TRBV9 and TRBJ2-2, with no clear D. CDR1 and CDR2 from the germline V gene are SGDLS and YYNGEE. The CDR3 runs to 14 residues. V was trimmed by 3 bases and J by 5 bases, leaving 11 bases between them. The CDR3 loop reads CASSEGHGTGELFF. CDR3 bases: TGTGCCAGCAGCGAGGGTCACGGGACCGGGGAGCTGTTTTTT.

The chain combines TRBV7-8 with TRBJ2-5, with 14 bases matching TRBD2. The length of the CDR3 is 18 residues. The germline V gene encodes CDR1 SGHVS and CDR2 FQNEAQ. J lost 5 bases, V lost 3 bases, and 11 bases had no gene match. The CDR3, as DNA: TGTGCCAGCAGCTTGGAGTTGGGACTAGCGGGAGCGTGGGAGACCCAGTACTTC. It specifies CASSLELGLAGAWETQYF.

There are many counts of this clonotype. The chain employs TRBV5-4 and TRBJ1-1, with D unclear. The CDR3 consists of 12 residues. Per the germline V gene, CDR1 is SGHNT and CDR2 is YYREEE (reference sequence). Trimming stripped 1 base from V and 8 bases from J, with 9 bases between. The CDR3 region has the DNA TGTGCCAGCAGCTTGTTCGGCAGCGAAGCTTTCTTT. It yields the protein CASSLFGSEAFF. Variable domain in full (rest from reference TRBV5-4 and TRBJ1-1): ETGVTQSPTHLIKTRGQQVTLRCSSQSGHNTVSWYQQALGQGPQFIFQYYREEENGRGNFPPRFSGLQFPNYSSELNVNALELDDSALYLCASSLFGSEAFFGQGTRLTVV.